This T cell receptor delta chain was recovered during a study of γδ T cells in repeated Plasmodium falciparum infection. With 5 bases removed from V and 0 bases from J, the gap between germline ends came to 28 bases. The length of the CDR3 is 20 residues. The germline V gene has CDR1 TSWWSYY and CDR2 QGS. Flow sorting of PBMC yielded separate Vgamma9/Vdelta2+ and Vdelta2-negative gammadelta T cell populations for bulk repertoire analysis. TCRdb reapplied CATT to the multiplex PCR reads. The profile shows about 89,000 delta-chain clones, 1.4% of them singletons. The chain has TRDV1 and TRDJ1; tentatively, D is TRDD2 or TRDD3 (6 bases each). The J gene is absent in TCRdb and was assigned here via DNA matching to germline. This receptor was taken from a pool of human donors (malaria-infected and uninfected, not separated). Sequencing input: gamma-delta T cells from blood. CDR3 DNA: TGTGCTCTTGGGAACTCTCCTCCTACTATGGGGGGACCGTACACCGATAAACTCATCTTT. Translation gives CALGNSPPTMGGPYTDKLIF.